The 25 T cell receptor beta chains listed next were all sequenced from one sample in a study of early T cells in non-severe SARS-CoV-2 infection. TCRdb itself ran the 5' RACE reads through MiXCR, one entry per CDR3 protein. This table holds about 87,000 distinct CDR3 sequences, 12% to 15% found once. Sequences were obtained from whole blood. The receptors derive from an adult who was a healthcare worker with PCR-confirmed SARS-CoV-2 infection or an uninfected control (not recorded which).

This chain links TRBV20-1 with TRBJ2-7, with D perhaps matching TRBD1 (6 bases). This CDR3 contains 16 residues. Germline CDR1 and CDR2: DFQATT and SNEGSKA (reference sequence). Trimming stripped 0 bases from V and 2 bases from J, with 17 bases between. The CDR3 reads CSARDTIRGGTYEQYF. The CDR3, as DNA: TGCAGTGCTAGAGATACGATAAGAGGGGGTACCTACGAGCAGTACTTC.

This clonotype came up a few times. This rearrangement joins TRBV18 to TRBJ2-3; D gene unclear. Trimming cost V 3 bases and J 5 bases, with 12 bases left between them. The germline V gene has CDR1 KGHSH and CDR2 LQKENI. This CDR3 is 14 amino acids long. Written as DNA, the CDR3 is TGTGCCAGCTCACCCGACCGGCTGCTAGATACGCAGTATTTT. Translation: CASSPDRLLDTQYF. The full variable domain, with the rest looked up from reference TRBV18 and TRBJ2-3, is NAGVMQNPRHLVRRRGQEARLRCSPMKGHSHVYWYRQLPEEGLKFMVYLQKENIIDESGMPKERFSAEFPKEGPSILRIQQVVRGDSAAYFCASSPDRLLDTQYFGPGTRLTVL.

A remark on this clonotype: A read error is possible here, since a much larger clone lies one base away. V is TRBV7-3 and J is TRBJ2-2, with TRBD1 identical over 8 bases. With 4 bases clipped from V and 3 bases from J, the junction kept 4 bases outside the gene matches. The CDR3 sequence is 15 residues long. Germline assignment: CDR1 SGHTA and CDR2 FQGTGA. The CDR3 nucleotides are TGTGCCAGCAGCTGGCAGGGGGCCGACACCGGGGAGCTGTTTTTT. This gives the protein CASSWQGADTGELFF.

The chain recombines TRBV10-3 with TRBJ1-1; D gene unclear. The CDR3 runs to 17 residues. Trimming took 4 bases from V and 0 from J, leaving 18 bases between them. Germline CDR1 reads ENHRY; CDR2 reads SYGVKD. The CDR3 region has the DNA TGTGCCATCAGTGTATCGGCCCCGAACATAATGAACACTGAAGCTTTCTTT. Its translation: CAISVSAPNIMNTEAFF.

This clonotype has only a few counts. The chain recombines TRBV5-6 with TRBJ1-6; TRBD1 is a possible D gene (6 bases). Germline CDR1 is SGHDT and CDR2 is YYEEEE. V was cut by 2 bases and J by 8 bases, with 17 bases left in between. The CDR3 length is 16 residues. CDR3 residues: CASSFPAGTYDSPLHF. CDR3 nucleotides: TGTGCCAGCAGCTTTCCTGCCGGGACATATGATTCACCCCTCCACTTT.

The chain uses TRBV20-1 and TRBJ2-7; maybe TRBD1 (6 bases). From germline, CDR1 is DFQATT and CDR2 SNEGSKA (reference sequence). There are 14 residues in the CDR3. Trimming removed 5 bases at V and 0 bases at J, with 14 bases between. The CDR3: CSASDSQSSYEQYF. DNA of the CDR3: TGCAGTGCTTCGGACAGCCAGAGCTCCTACGAGCAGTACTTC.

The genes are TRBV18 and TRBJ2-1; D gene uncertain. V gave up 3 bases and J gave up 10 bases, with 10 bases separating them. Germline CDR1 reads KGHSH; CDR2 reads LQKENI. CDR3 length: 12 residues. The DNA of the CDR3 is TGTGCCAGCTCACCCCCTCAAGCCGAGCAGTTCTTC. Translating gives CASSPPQAEQFF.

The V call is TRBV29-1, the J call TRBJ1-1; TRBD1 might be the D (5 bases). Germline lookup yields CDR1 SQVTM and CDR2 ANQGSEA. The V end was cut by 4 bases, the J end by 1 base, with 7 bases between. The CDR3 is 12 residues long. DNA for the CDR3: TGCAGCGTTGGAACAGGGAACACTGAAGCTTTCTTT. This sequence encodes CSVGTGNTEAFF.

The rearrangement uses TRBV27 and TRBJ2-7; D is uncertain. The germline V gene has CDR1 MNHEY and CDR2 SMNVEV (reference sequence). This CDR3 has 9 amino acids. V was clipped by 9 bases and J by 5 bases, with 5 bases between them. The CDR3 DNA is TGTGCCAGACCGAACGAGCAGTACTTC. Amino acids: CARPNEQYF.

The CDR3 loop reads CASSHLPPGRWTEAFF. DNA of the CDR3: TGTGCCAGCAGCCATCTCCCTCCAGGGAGGTGGACTGAAGCTTTCTTT. This chain uses TRBV14 with TRBJ1-1; perhaps TRBD1 as D (5 bases). Germline V CDR1 and CDR2: SGHDN, FVKESK. The CDR3 length is 16 residues. The germline V and J ends were trimmed by 3 bases and 5 bases, with 19 bases remaining between them.

This chain uses TRBV15 with TRBJ2-1; 12 bases are a match to TRBD1. V lost 2 bases and J lost 9; bases outside the gene matches: 5. Germline lookup yields CDR1 LNHNV and CDR2 YYDKDF (reference sequence). This CDR3 comprises 15 residues. The CDR3 DNA sequence: TGTGCCACCAGCAGACCGGGACAGGGGGCCCTTGAGCAGTTCTTC. It yields the protein CATSRPGQGALEQFF.

The genes are TRBV7-2 and TRBJ2-1; D gene uncertain. The CDR3 sequence is 13 residues long. V was clipped by 1 base and J by 8 bases, with 9 bases between them. CDR1 is SGHTA and CDR2 is FQGNSA in the germline V gene. In DNA form, the CDR3 reads TGTGCCAGCAGCTTAGTCAAAGGGCATGAGCAGTTCTTC. As protein: CASSLVKGHEQFF.

This clonotype occurred a few times. The V gene is TRBV10-1, the J gene TRBJ2-7; the D gene is possibly TRBD2 (6 bases). CDR3 length equals 14 residues. V lost 0 bases and J 7 bases, leaving 13 bases between the germline ends. Germline CDR1 reads WNHNN; CDR2 reads SYGVQD (reference sequence). CDR3 sequence reads: CASSESGRGWEQYF. The CDR3 nucleotides read TGCGCCAGCAGTGAGTCTGGGCGGGGTTGGGAGCAGTACTTC.

This clonotype was counted at least ten times. This rearrangement joins TRBV29-1 to TRBJ1-1; D unresolved. This CDR3 is built from 13 residues. The V gene's germline CDR1 is SQVTM and CDR2 ANQGSEA. Trimming cost V 7 bases and J 4 bases, with 16 bases left between them. The CDR3 DNA sequence: TGCAGCGCTTCGGGATCTCTGGGCACTGAAGCTTTCTTT. It yields the protein CSASGSLGTEAFF.

The chain joins TRBV20-1 to TRBJ2-7; D is unclear. The germline V gene has CDR1 DFQATT and CDR2 SNEGSKA (reference sequence). The CDR3 extends over 16 amino acids. Between the trimmed V and J ends, which lost 1 base and 1 base, there was a span of 17 bases. The CDR3 DNA is TGCAGTGCTAGAGCCGGTGACCTTGTGGCTTCCTACGAGCAGTACTTC. The encoded protein is CSARAGDLVASYEQYF.

This chain uses TRBV4-1 with TRBJ2-1; D remains ambiguous. CDR3 length equals 15 residues. V dropped 6 bases and J dropped 8 bases, with 20 bases sitting between them. Germline CDR1 MGHRA, CDR2 YSYEKL. CDR3 sequence: CASRRIGGSIHEQFF. CDR3 bases: TGCGCCAGCAGGCGAATTGGTGGAAGTATACATGAGCAGTTCTTC.

This chain links TRBV10-3 with TRBJ1-4; 7 bases fit TRBD1. The ends lost 6 bases at V and 4 bases at J; junction bases unmatched: 8. The V gene's germline CDR1 is ENHRY and CDR2 SYGVKD. The CDR3 is 15 amino acids. The CDR3 DNA reads as TGTGCCATCAGCCAGGGGGGGTTGGATAATGAAAAACTGTTTTTT. This encodes CAISQGGLDNEKLFF.

This clonotype was found many times. The chain links TRBV2 to TRBJ2-7; D is uncertain. Germline loops: CDR1 SNHLY, CDR2 FYNNEI. Between the trimmed V and J ends, which lost 4 bases and 4 bases, there was a span of 14 bases. The CDR3 length is 14 residues. In DNA form, the CDR3 reads TGTGCCAGCAGTGTGAACAGCCCAAGATACGAGCAGTACTTC. Residues: CASSVNSPRYEQYF.

This clonotype has a single count. This chain connects TRBV7-2 to TRBJ2-1; 12 bases match TRBD2. The CDR3 is 14 residues long. The germline gives CDR1 SGHTA, CDR2 FQGNSA. J gave up 9 bases and V 5 bases, and 5 bases lay outside the gene matches. The CDR3 sequence is CASSQTSGGGEQFF. CDR3 nucleotides: TGTGCCAGCAGCCAGACTAGCGGGGGCGGTGAGCAGTTCTTC.

At least ten counts were recorded for this clonotype. The rearrangement links TRBV6-5 to TRBJ1-3; 7 bases are a match to TRBD1. The CDR3 has 16 residues. The germline V gene encodes CDR1 MNHEY and CDR2 SVGAGI. V shed 5 bases, J shed 2 bases, and the junction held 9 bases outside the gene matches. Written as DNA, the CDR3 is TGTGCCAGCAGTCCCTACAGGGGCTCCCCTGGAAACACCATATATTTT. Its translation: CASSPYRGSPGNTIYF.

This sequence joins TRBV9 and TRBJ2-2; 7 bases match TRBD1. The J segment lost 3 bases and the V segment lost 0 bases, leaving 5 bases of the junction unmatched. The germline V gene encodes CDR1 SGDLS and CDR2 YYNGEE. This CDR3 region has 16 residues. Written as DNA, the CDR3 is TGTGCCAGCAGCGTAGTGGTGACAGGGTACACCGGGGAGCTGTTTTTT. Its protein is CASSVVVTGYTGELFF.

J is TRBJ2-3 and V is TRBV10-2; the D is unclear. Germline assignment: CDR1 WSHSY and CDR2 SAAADI. The CDR3 has 16 amino acids. V was pared by 3 bases and J by 3 bases, with 16 bases between. CDR3 coding DNA: TGCGCCAGCAGTGACCGACGCGGTGGATGGACAGATACGCAGTATTTT. Translation gives CASSDRRGGWTDTQYF.

The chain couples TRBV4-1 to TRBJ1-5; D is ambiguous. CDR3 length: 14 residues. Germline-derived CDR1 and CDR2 are MGHRA and YSYEKL. Deletions cut 1 base from V and 3 bases from J, with 7 bases between. CDR3 residues: CASSQARPNQPQHF. The CDR3 DNA reads TGCGCCAGCAGCCAAGCAAGGCCCAATCAGCCCCAGCATTTT.

There are many counts of this clonotype. V gene TRBV5-1 combines with J gene TRBJ2-7; D unclear. Germline CDR1 is SGHRS and CDR2 is YFSETQ. V lost 3 bases to trimming and J lost 2 bases, with 15 bases between them. The CDR3 sequence is 15 residues long. The DNA of the CDR3 is TGCGCCAGCAGCTCCAGGACCGGGCCAACCTACGAGCAGTACTTC. It translates to CASSSRTGPTYEQYF.

The rearrangement joins TRBV6-1 to TRBJ1-2; D is possibly TRBD1 (6 bases). V was cut by 3 bases and J by 7 bases, with 15 bases left in between. This CDR3 comprises 14 residues. Per the germline V gene, CDR1 is MNHNS and CDR2 is SASEGT. The CDR3 sequence: CASSDIQGSGGYTF. The CDR3 bases are TGTGCCAGCAGTGATATTCAGGGGAGTGGTGGCTACACCTTC.